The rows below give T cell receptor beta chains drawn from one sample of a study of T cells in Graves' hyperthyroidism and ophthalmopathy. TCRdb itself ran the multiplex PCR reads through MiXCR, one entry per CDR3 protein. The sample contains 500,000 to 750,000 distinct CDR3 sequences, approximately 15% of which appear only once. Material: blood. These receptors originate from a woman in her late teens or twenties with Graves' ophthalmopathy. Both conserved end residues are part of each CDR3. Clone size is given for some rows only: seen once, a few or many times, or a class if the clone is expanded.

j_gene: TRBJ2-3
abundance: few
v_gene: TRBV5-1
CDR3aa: CASRGAGINTQYF

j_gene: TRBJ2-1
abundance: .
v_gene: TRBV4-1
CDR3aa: CASSRAEDEQFF

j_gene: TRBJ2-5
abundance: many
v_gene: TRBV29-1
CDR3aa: CSVVIPGQGRETQYF

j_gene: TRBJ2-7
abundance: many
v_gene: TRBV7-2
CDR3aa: CASSLERGAYEQYF

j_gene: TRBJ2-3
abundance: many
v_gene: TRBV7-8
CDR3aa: CASSPQRAGGLADTQYF

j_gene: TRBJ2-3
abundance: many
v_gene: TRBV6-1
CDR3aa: CASSEPGLGTDTQYF

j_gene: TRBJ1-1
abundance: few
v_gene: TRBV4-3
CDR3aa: CASSHRQGRGTEAFF

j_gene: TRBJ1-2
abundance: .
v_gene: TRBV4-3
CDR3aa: CASSHTTGTVTYGYTF

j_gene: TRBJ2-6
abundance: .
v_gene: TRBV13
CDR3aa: CASSGGTSGANVLTF

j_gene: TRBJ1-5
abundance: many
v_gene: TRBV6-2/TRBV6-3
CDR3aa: CASSYSFPTARQPQHF

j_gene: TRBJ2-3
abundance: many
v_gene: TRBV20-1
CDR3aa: CSARLAGTSTDTQYF

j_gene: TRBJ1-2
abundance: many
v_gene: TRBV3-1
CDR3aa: CASSQGGQDGGCTF

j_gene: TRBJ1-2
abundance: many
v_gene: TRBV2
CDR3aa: CASSGQGAGGYTF

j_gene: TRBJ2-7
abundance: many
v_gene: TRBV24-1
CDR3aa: CATSDAAQVLDYEQYF

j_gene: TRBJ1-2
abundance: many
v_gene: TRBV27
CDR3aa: CASSLRSTYGYTF

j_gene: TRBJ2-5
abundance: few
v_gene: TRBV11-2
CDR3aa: CASSLRGGLAGVRETQYF

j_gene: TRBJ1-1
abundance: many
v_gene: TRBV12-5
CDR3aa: CASGSVAGGGSEAFF

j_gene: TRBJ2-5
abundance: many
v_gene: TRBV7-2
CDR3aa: CASVDRKSGETQYF

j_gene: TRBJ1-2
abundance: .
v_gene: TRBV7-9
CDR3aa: CASSSSARPGDGYTF

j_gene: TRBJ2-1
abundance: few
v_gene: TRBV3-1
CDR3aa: CASSHSAGWDNEQFF

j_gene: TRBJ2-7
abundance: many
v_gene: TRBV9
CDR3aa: CASSKLQGGFTSYEQYF

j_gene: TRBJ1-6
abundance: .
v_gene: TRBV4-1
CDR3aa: CASSQGVARPNNSPLHF

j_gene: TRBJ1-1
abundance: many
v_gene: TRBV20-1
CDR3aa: CSAREAAEAFF

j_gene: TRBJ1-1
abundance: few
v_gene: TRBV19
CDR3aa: CASTPLPWENTEAFF

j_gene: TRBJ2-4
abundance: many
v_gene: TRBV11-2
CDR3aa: CASSSSRLAGGAKNIQYF

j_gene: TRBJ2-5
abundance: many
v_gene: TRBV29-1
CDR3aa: CSVGEETQYF

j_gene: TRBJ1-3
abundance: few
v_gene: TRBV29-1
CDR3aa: CSVLEFSGNTIYF

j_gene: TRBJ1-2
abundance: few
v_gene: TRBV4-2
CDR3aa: CASSTDSGGYGYTF

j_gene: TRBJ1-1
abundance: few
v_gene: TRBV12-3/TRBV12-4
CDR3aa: CASSPLRGYRTEAFF

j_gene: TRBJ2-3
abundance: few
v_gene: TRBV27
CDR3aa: CASSSWLAETRPSTDTQYF

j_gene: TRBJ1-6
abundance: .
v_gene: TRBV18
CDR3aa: CASSQRRSTGGNSPLHF

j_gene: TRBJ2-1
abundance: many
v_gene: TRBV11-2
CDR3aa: CASSPTRGRLDNEQFF

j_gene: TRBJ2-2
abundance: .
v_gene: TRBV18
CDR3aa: CASSPQGPPNTGELFF

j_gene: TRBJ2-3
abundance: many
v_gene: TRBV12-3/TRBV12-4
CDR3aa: CASSLGLEGPTDTQYF

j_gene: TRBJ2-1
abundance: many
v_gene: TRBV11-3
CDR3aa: CASSLDSLMGERSYNEQFF

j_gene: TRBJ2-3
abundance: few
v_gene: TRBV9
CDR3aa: CASSVGTSRADTQYF

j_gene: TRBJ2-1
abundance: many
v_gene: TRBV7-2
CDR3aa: CASSLAPISGKFHNEQFF

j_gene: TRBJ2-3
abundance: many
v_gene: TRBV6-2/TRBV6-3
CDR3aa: CASSYPDTQYF

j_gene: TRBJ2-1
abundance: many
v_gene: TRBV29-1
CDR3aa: CSVGPPGTSGNNEQFF

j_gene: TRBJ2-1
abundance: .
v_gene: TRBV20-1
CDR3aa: CSARDLSPAGLAGNNEQFF

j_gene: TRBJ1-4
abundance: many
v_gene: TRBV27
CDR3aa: CASRTTSGKGAEKLFF

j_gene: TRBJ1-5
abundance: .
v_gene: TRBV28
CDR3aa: CASSLTIKIGQPQHF

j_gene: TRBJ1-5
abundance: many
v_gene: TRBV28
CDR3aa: CASSSGTASNQPQHF

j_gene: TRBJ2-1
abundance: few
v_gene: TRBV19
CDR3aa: CASSRAGGGDEQFF

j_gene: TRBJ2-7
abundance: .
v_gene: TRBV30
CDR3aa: CAWSGPQGVPYEQYF

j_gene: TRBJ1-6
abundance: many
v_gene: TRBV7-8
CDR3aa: CASSPKDSTRTSYNSPLHF

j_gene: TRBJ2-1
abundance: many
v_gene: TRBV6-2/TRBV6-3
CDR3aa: CASSSRDRLNYNEQFF

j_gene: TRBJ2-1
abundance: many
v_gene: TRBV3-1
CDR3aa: CASSQAQRDPSRNEQFF

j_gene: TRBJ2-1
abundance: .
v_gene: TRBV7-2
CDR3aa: CASSLGGLAGENEQFF

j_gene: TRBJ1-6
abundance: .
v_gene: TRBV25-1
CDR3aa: CASREVANSPLHF

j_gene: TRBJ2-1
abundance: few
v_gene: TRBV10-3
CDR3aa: CAISEGSGNEQFF

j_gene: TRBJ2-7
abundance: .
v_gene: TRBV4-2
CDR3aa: CASSQLGQGYEQYF

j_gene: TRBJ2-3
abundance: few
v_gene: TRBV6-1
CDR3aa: CASRDLRMDTQYF

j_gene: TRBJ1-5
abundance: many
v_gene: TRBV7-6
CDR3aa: CASSLRDTRLRQPQHF

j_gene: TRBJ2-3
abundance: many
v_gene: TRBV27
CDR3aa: CASSLTAGGPYLTDTQYF

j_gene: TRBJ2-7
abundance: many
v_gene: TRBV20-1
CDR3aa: CSARVPGRSYEQYF

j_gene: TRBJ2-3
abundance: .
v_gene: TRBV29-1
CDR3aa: CSVWGGSTDTQYF

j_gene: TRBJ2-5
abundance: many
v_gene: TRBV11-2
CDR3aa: CASSLSLLAGSETQYF

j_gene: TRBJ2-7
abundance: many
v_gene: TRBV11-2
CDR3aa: CASSLVRGRSYEQYF

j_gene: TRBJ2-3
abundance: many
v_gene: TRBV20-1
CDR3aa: CSARGLAGAVTDTQYF